This entry describes one T cell receptor beta chain. This sample was included in a study of blood T cell repertoires in COVID-19. Generated by immunoSEQ multiplex PCR, the TCRdb table keeps only in-frame clones and is missing some. The top ten clones hold around 14% of a sample with more than 110,000 clones, under 80% of them seen once. CDR3 length equals 13 residues. Looked up from germline, CDR1 is SNHLY and CDR2 is FYNNEI. Trimming took 3 bases from V and 5 from J, leaving 10 bases between them. This chain connects TRBV2 to TRBJ1-2; tentatively, D is TRBD1 (5 bases). The sequenced material came from peripheral blood. The sequence derives from a man older than 75 with acute or convalescent COVID-19. The CDR3 DNA follows: TGTGCCAGCAGTGAGGGGCCAGGTTATGGCTACACCTTC. Translated: CASSEGPGYGYTF.